This TCR beta chain came from a study of shared clonotypes between healthy human individuals. The naive CD8 subset, CD45RO-negative cells positively selected for CCR7, excluded terminally differentiated effector memory CD45RA+ cells. Libraries were prepared by immunoSEQ multiplex PCR; TCRdb keeps only in-frame clonotypes and omits some of them. The data hold around 650,000 clones, with 95% to 97% observed a single time. This CDR3 contains 14 residues. CDR1 is GTSNPN and CDR2 is SVGIG in the germline V gene (reference sequence). The V gene end was trimmed by 5 bases and the J gene end by 4 bases; junction bases not matched to a gene: 7.

This receptor was obtained from a woman in her twenties or thirties in good health. The sample consisted of naive CD8+ T cells sorted from blood. J is TRBJ2-3 and V is TRBV30; 9 bases map to TRBD2. The CDR3 loop is CAWAGGRGSDTQYF. CDR3 nucleotide sequence: TGTGCCTGGGCAGGCGGGAGGGGGTCAGATACGCAGTATTTT.